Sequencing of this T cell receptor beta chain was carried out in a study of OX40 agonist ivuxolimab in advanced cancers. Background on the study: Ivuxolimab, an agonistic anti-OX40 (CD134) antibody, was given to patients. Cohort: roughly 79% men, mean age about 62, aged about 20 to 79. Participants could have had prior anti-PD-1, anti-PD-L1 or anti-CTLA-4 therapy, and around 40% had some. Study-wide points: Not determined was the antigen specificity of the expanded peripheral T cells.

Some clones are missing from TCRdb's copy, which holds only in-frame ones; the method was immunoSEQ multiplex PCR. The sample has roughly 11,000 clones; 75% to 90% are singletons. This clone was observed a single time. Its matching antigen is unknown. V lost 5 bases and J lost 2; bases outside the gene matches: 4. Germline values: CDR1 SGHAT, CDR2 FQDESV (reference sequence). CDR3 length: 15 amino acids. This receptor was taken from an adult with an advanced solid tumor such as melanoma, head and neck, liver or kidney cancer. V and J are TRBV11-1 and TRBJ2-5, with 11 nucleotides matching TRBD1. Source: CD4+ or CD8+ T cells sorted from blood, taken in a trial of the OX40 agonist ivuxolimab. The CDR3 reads CASSTRDRGQETQYF. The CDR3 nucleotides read TGTGCCAGCAGCACCCGGGACAGGGGGCAAGAGACCCAGTACTTC.